These 30 T cell receptor beta chains originate from one sample sequenced in a study of cytomegalovirus exposure and HLA in healthy donors. Both 60 Vbeta primers and 13 Jbeta primers went into the PCR. The repertoire was sequenced with immunoSEQ multiplex PCR; TCRdb's copy has only in-frame clones and lacks some. Of around 170,000 clones listed, about three quarters were seen once; the top ten hold 7%. The material sequenced was PBMCs. These receptors all stem from a woman aged 40 to 50 in good health and CMV-seropositive.

The chain combines TRBV7-2 with TRBJ2-1; tentative D call: TRBD1 (5 bases). Trimming left V 4 bases short and J 7 bases short, with 20 bases between. The germline V gene has CDR1 SGHTA and CDR2 FQGNSA. The CDR3 sequence is 16 residues long. The DNA for the CDR3 is TGTGCCAGCAGCTACCCCACAGGAATGAGTGCGAATGAGCAGTTCTTC. It encodes CASSYPTGMSANEQFF.

J is TRBJ1-1 and V is TRBV10-3; D possibly corresponds to TRBD1 (6 bases). Germline CDR1 and CDR2: ENHRY and SYGVKD. The CDR3 is made up of 12 amino acids. V was trimmed by 7 bases and J by 1 base, leaving 7 bases between them. The CDR3 region has the DNA TGTGCCATCACGACAGGGAACACTGAAGCTTTCTTT. It yields the protein CAITTGNTEAFF.

CDR3 amino acids: CASSLSRGGFGNTIYF. CDR3 coding DNA: TGTGCCAGCAGTCTAAGTCGTGGGGGCTTTGGAAACACCATATATTTT. The rearrangement joins TRBV7-2 to TRBJ1-3, with a possible D match to TRBD1 (6 bases). The V gene lost 6 bases and the J gene lost 3 bases, with 18 bases spanning the gap. The CDR3 length is 16 residues. Germline CDR1 SGHTA, CDR2 FQGNSA.

CDR3 bases: TGCGCCAGCAGCTTGGCTGGTAGCGGGGGAAACTGGGGAGATACGCAGTATTTT. Its protein is CASSLAGSGGNWGDTQYF. The genes are TRBV5-1 and TRBJ2-3; 9 bases line up with TRBD2. With 0 bases clipped from V and 5 bases from J, the junction kept 13 bases outside the gene matches. This CDR3 has 18 amino acids. CDR1 and CDR2 (germline): SGHRS, YFSETQ.

The V and J genes are TRBV16 and TRBJ1-1; D is possibly TRBD1 (5 bases). This CDR3 has 14 amino acids. V dropped 3 bases and J dropped 0 bases, with 8 bases sitting between them. Germline V gives CDR1 KGHSY, CDR2 FQNENV. CDR3 bases: TGTGCCAGCAGCCATCAGGGATTGAACACTGAAGCTTTCTTT. It translates to CASSHQGLNTEAFF.

This sequence joins TRBV6-5 and TRBJ2-3; D is possibly TRBD1 (5 bases). Germline lookup yields CDR1 MNHEY and CDR2 SVGAGI. V lost 7 bases and J 6 bases, leaving 11 bases between the germline ends. The CDR3 totals 12 residues. The CDR3 DNA is TGTGCCAGCAAGGGGTGGCTGGATACGCAGTATTTT. The encoded protein is CASKGWLDTQYF.

This clone was counted once. This chain links TRBV29-1 with TRBJ2-5; D is unresolved. The V gene's germline CDR1 is SQVTM and CDR2 ANQGSEA. The CDR3 has 12 residues. The V and J ends lost 6 bases and 1 base respectively, with 9 bases between them. Here the CDR3 reads CSVVTSQETQYF. In DNA form, the CDR3 reads TGCAGCGTCGTGACAAGCCAAGAGACCCAGTACTTC.

This clone was seen a few times. The V gene is TRBV7-8, the J gene TRBJ2-5; no firm D call. In germline, CDR1 is SGHVS, CDR2 FQNEAQ. The CDR3 is 14 amino acids. V was pared by 5 bases and J by 10 bases, with 20 bases between. The CDR3 bases are TGTGCCAGCAGCAATCGACCCCGCGGCGGCGGCCAGTACTTC. It codes for CASSNRPRGGGQYF. Together with reference TRBV7-8 and TRBJ2-5, the CDR3 gives the full variable domain: GAGVSQSPRYKVAKRGQDVALRCDPISGHVSLFWYQQALGQGPEFLTYFQNEAQLDKSGLPSDRFFAERPEGSVSTLKIQRTQQEDSAVYLCASSNRPRGGGQYFGPGTRLLVL.

The chain couples TRBV5-4 to TRBJ2-2, with 12 bases fitting TRBD1. The trim removed 2 bases at V and 7 bases at J, leaving 6 bases unmatched. Germline CDR1 SGHNT, CDR2 YYREEE (reference sequence). CDR3 length: 16 residues. The CDR3 DNA follows: TGTGCCAGCAGCTTAAGGGACAGGGGGCAAATCGGGGAGCTGTTTTTT. Amino acid sequence: CASSLRDRGQIGELFF.

This chain joins TRBV19 and TRBJ1-2; D is uncertain. The germline V gene has CDR1 LNHDA and CDR2 SQIVND (reference sequence). The CDR3 has 14 amino acids. The germline V and J ends were trimmed by 7 bases and 8 bases, with 20 bases remaining between them. Written as DNA, the CDR3 is TGTGCCAGTATAGACCAACGACGGGCGGGGGGCTACACCTTC. Translated: CASIDQRRAGGYTF.

This clone has only a few counts. The rearrangement uses TRBV7-8 and TRBJ1-4; 12 nucleotides match TRBD1. V lost 5 bases to trimming and J lost 8 bases; unmatched junction nucleotides: 9. CDR1 SGHVS and CDR2 FQNEAQ come from the germline V gene. This CDR3 contains 16 residues. This chain's CDR3 is CASSPITGTGGEKLFF. The CDR3 DNA is TGTGCCAGCAGCCCCATTACCGGGACAGGGGGCGAAAAACTGTTTTTT.

V gene TRBV9 combines with J gene TRBJ2-7; a possible D gene is TRBD1 (5 bases). Trimming removed 0 bases from V and 5 bases from J, with 15 bases in between. Per germline, CDR1 SGDLS and CDR2 YYNGEE. The CDR3 runs to 15 residues. This chain's CDR3 is CASSVAAGPTDEQYF. The CDR3 region has the DNA TGTGCCAGCAGCGTAGCTGCAGGGCCAACGGACGAGCAGTACTTC.

Details on this clone: The junction shows a germline mismatch at one end, possibly a read error. V usage is TRBV7-8 and J usage is TRBJ2-6, with D tentatively TRBD1 (7 bases). CDR3 length: 18 residues. Germline lookup yields CDR1 SGHVS and CDR2 FQNEAQ. The CDR3 here is CASSIGGRGRTGANGLTF. The CDR3 nucleotides are TGTGCCAGCAGTATAGGGGGCCGGGGGCGGACTGGGGCCAACGGCCTGACTTTC.

V usage is TRBV19 and J usage is TRBJ2-7; 7 nucleotides match TRBD2. From germline, CDR1 is LNHDA and CDR2 SQIVND (reference sequence). CDR3 length equals 16 residues. The ends lost 3 bases at V and 6 bases at J; junction bases unmatched: 14. CDR3 coding DNA: TGTGCCAGTAGTATTAACCCGCCCGGACTAGTCGGCGAGCAGTACTTC. Its translation: CASSINPPGLVGEQYF.

This clone was observed a handful of times. The chain combines TRBV6-5 with TRBJ1-2; D is undetermined. Trimming removed 7 bases from V and 2 bases from J, with 14 bases in between. The CDR3 runs 14 residues. Germline CDR1 reads MNHEY; CDR2 reads SVGAGI. CDR3 loop: CASKPVGGNYGYTF. CDR3 coding DNA: TGTGCCAGCAAGCCGGTAGGAGGGAACTATGGCTACACCTTC.

In this sample, this clone turned up once. This chain connects TRBV5-1 to TRBJ2-7, with D tentatively TRBD1 (5 bases). The V gene lost 2 bases and the J gene lost 5 bases, with 14 bases spanning the gap. CDR3 length: 14 amino acids. The V gene's germline CDR1 is SGHRS and CDR2 YFSETQ. CDR3 in DNA: TGCGCCAGCAGCTTTACAGGTGATCAAGACGAGCAGTACTTC. The encoded protein is CASSFTGDQDEQYF.

CDR3 nucleotide sequence: TGTGCCATCAGTGTGGGGGGGGCGGATCAGCCCCAGCATTTT. Its protein product is CAISVGGADQPQHF. The chain links TRBV10-3 to TRBJ1-5; possible D gene TRBD1, 6 bases. Germline V gene sequence: CDR1 ENHRY, CDR2 SYGVKD. Deletions cut 4 bases from V and 5 bases from J, with 12 bases between. The CDR3 extends over 14 amino acids.

The chain carries TRBV30 and TRBJ1-2; the D gene is possibly TRBD1 (6 bases). The V and J ends lost 2 bases and 2 bases respectively, with 12 bases between them. The CDR3 covers 14 residues. Germline CDR1 is GTSNPN and CDR2 is SVGIG (reference sequence). CDR3 sequence: CAWSPTGWNYGYTF. The CDR3 nucleotides are TGTGCCTGGAGTCCTACAGGGTGGAACTATGGCTACACCTTC.

The V gene is TRBV5-1, the J gene TRBJ2-1; D is unresolved. The germline V gene encodes CDR1 SGHRS and CDR2 YFSETQ. The V end lost 0 bases, the J end lost 0 bases, and 10 bases lay between the germline ends. This CDR3 spans 16 amino acids. The CDR3 is CASSLAGSSSYNEQFF. The CDR3 bases are TGCGCCAGCAGCTTGGCCGGTAGTTCCTCCTACAATGAGCAGTTCTTC.

The chain has TRBV6-1 and TRBJ2-7, with D possibly TRBD1 on 6 matching bases. V lost 6 bases, J lost 2 bases, and 11 bases lay in between. Germline V gene lookup returns CDR1 MNHNS and CDR2 SASEGT. CDR3 length: 13 amino acids. For the CDR3, the DNA is TGTGCCAGCAGAGGACAGATAGCCTACGAGCAGTACTTC. Translated, it gives CASRGQIAYEQYF.

This chain connects TRBV5-8 to TRBJ1-1; tentatively, D is TRBD1 (5 bases). Germline-derived CDR1 and CDR2 are SGHTS and YDEGEE. The length of the CDR3 is 15 residues. Trimming cost V 2 bases and J 10 bases, with 21 bases left between them. CDR3 sequence: CASSLERQYGIRAFF. The CDR3 nucleotides read TGTGCCAGCAGCTTAGAGAGACAGTATGGTATTCGAGCTTTCTTT. The whole variable domain, filled in from reference TRBV5-8 and TRBJ1-1, reads EAGVTQSPTHLIKTRGQQATLRCSPISGHTSVYWYQQALGLGLQFLLWYDEGEERNRGNFPPRFSGRQFPNYSSELNVNALELEDSALYLCASSLERQYGIRAFFGQGTRLTVV.

The genes are TRBV6-5 and TRBJ2-7; D call uncertain. V lost 10 bases and J lost 0, with 13 bases in between. The germline V gene has CDR1 MNHEY and CDR2 SVGAGI. The CDR3 totals 13 residues. CDR3 coding DNA: TGTGCCATCCAGATTCCCAGCTCCTACGAGCAGTACTTC. This gives the protein CAIQIPSSYEQYF.

The chain links TRBV19 to TRBJ1-6, with 10 nucleotides matching TRBD1. V shed 4 bases and J 9 bases; nucleotides not matched to a gene: 3. The CDR3 spans 14 residues. Germline CDR1 reads LNHDA; CDR2 reads SQIVND (reference sequence). The CDR3 reads CASSTGTGVSPLHF. The CDR3, as DNA: TGTGCCAGTAGTACCGGGACAGGGGTTTCACCCCTCCACTTT.

V and J are TRBV12-5 and TRBJ2-3; TRBD2 agrees at 7 bases. CDR3 size: 21 residues. Germline values: CDR1 LGHNT, CDR2 FRNRAP. The ends lost 2 bases at V and 0 bases at J; junction bases unmatched: 20. The DNA for the CDR3 is TGTGCTAGTGGTTTGTCCTCGCTAGGGAGGGTTGCGGGGACTAGCACAGATACGCAGTATTTT. Translation gives CASGLSSLGRVAGTSTDTQYF.

To note about this clone: The missing conserved phenylalanine or tryptophan at the end of this CDR3 makes a read error likely. No DNA is shown, since the ends of the CDR3 on it are uncertain; the CDR3 is the one TCRdb lists. This sequence joins TRBV7-4 and TRBJ1-2; the D call TRBD1 from the table was never checked on the DNA. Inclusive of both ends, the CDR3 amounts to 9 amino acids. Germline-derived CDR1 and CDR2 are SGHVT and SQSDAQ. The CDR3 is CASSLGAQY.

The V and J genes are TRBV7-2 and TRBJ2-2; perhaps TRBD1 as D (6 bases). V was shortened by 2 bases and J by 6 bases, with 16 bases between the two germline ends. The CDR3 sequence is 16 residues long. Germline CDR1 reads SGHTA; CDR2 reads FQGNSA. This CDR3 is CASSLTGIGWSGELFF. The CDR3 DNA follows: TGTGCCAGCAGCTTAACAGGGATTGGGTGGTCCGGGGAGCTGTTTTTT.

This clone showed up just a few times. The CDR3: CASSFLQGMDSPLHF. As DNA, the CDR3 is TGTGCCAGCAGCTTTTTGCAGGGGATGGATTCACCCCTCCACTTT. This chain joins TRBV11-2 and TRBJ1-6; D possibly corresponds to TRBD1 (6 bases). This CDR3 is 15 amino acids long. In germline, CDR1 is SGHAT, CDR2 FQNNGV. Trimming shortened V by 3 bases and J by 8 bases, and 14 bases separated the two germline ends.

The CDR3 DNA reads as TGTGCCAGCAGCCGAGAACAGGGCGCTGAAGCTTTCTTT. It translates to CASSREQGAEAFF. The V gene is TRBV7-3, the J gene TRBJ1-1, with D possibly TRBD1 on 6 matching bases. V lost 5 bases and J 6 bases, leaving 13 bases between the germline ends. This CDR3 region has 13 residues. CDR1 is SGHTA and CDR2 is FQGTGA in the germline V gene.

This clone was seen only a few times. The rearrangement joins TRBV9 to TRBJ2-5; 8 nucleotides align to TRBD2. The junction had 6 bases not matched to a gene; V was cut back by 0 bases and J by 5 bases. The germline CDR1 and CDR2 sequences are SGDLS and YYNGEE. The CDR3 loop spans 15 amino acids. CDR3 protein: CASSVGISGDETQYF. The CDR3 coding sequence is TGTGCCAGCAGCGTAGGAATTAGCGGGGATGAGACCCAGTACTTC.

The genes are TRBV5-6 and TRBJ1-4, with unresolved D. Germline V CDR1 and CDR2: SGHDT, YYEEEE. The CDR3 consists of 15 residues. The V and J ends lost 7 bases and 5 bases respectively, with 18 bases between them. CDR3 loop: CASWRAGQRNEKLFF. The CDR3, as DNA: TGTGCCAGCTGGCGGGCGGGCCAGCGGAATGAAAAACTGTTTTTT.